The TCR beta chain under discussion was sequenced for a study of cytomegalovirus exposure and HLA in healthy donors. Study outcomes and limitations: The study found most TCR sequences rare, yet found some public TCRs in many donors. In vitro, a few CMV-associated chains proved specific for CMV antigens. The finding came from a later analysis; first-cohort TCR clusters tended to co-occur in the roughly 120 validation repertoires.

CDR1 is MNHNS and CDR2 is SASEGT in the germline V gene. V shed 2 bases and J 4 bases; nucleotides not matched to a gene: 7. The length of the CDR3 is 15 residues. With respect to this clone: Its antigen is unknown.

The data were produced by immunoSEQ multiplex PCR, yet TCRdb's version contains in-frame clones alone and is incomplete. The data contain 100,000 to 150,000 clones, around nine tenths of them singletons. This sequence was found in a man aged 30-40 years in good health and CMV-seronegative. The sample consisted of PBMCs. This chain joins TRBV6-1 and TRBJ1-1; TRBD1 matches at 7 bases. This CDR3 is CASSELWDSGTEAFF. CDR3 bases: TGTGCCAGCAGTGAATTATGGGACAGTGGCACTGAAGCTTTCTTT.